The entry below gives a single T cell receptor (beta chain) sequence along with its context. Its specificity is not known. These data originate in a study of T cell responses to AZD1222 COVID-19 vaccine. Study findings and constraints: Nearly half of spike-specific TCRs reportedly go after variant regions that carry no mutations.

The CDR3 extends over 14 amino acids. The germline V gene encodes CDR1 KGHSH and CDR2 LQKENI. V dropped 4 bases and J dropped 4 bases, with 12 bases sitting between them. Libraries were prepared by immunoSEQ multiplex PCR; TCRdb keeps only in-frame clonotypes and omits some of them. The sample lists 140,000 to 150,000 clones; just over 90% were seen once. This sequence originates from an adult in good health. The sample consisted of peripheral blood, taken on day 0 of MenACWY control vaccination. The chain carries TRBV18 and TRBJ2-3, with no clear D. The CDR3 sequence: CASSLPGSPDTQYF. CDR3 in DNA: TGTGCCAGCTCACTTCCAGGCAGCCCAGATACGCAGTATTTT.